This is a list of T cell receptor beta chains from one sample in a study of siplizumab effects on memory and regulatory T cells. Here immunoSEQ multiplex PCR was the method, and the copy in TCRdb shows in-frame clones only, minus some. Among 15,000 to 20,000 clones, under 55% were seen once, and the ten largest hold around 5.1%. These receptors have no known antigen. Sequencing input: CFSE-low (dividing) CD4+ T cells sorted from an allogeneic mixed lymphocyte reaction. These receptors all stem from a human donor in good health; the cells came from an allogeneic mixed lymphocyte reaction. Each CDR3 is given with its conserved first and last residue. Each record gives: D gene, CDR3 length, J gene, V gene, clone size, CDR3 protein, CDR3 DNA. The D gene is left open where the match is weak. Only some rows state a clone size, as once, few, many or a class for expanded clones.

D: TRBD2
length: 16
J: TRBJ2-5
V: TRBV18
size: few
CDR3: CASSPVTSGGQETQYF
DNA: TGTGCCAGCTCACCAGTAACTAGCGGGGGCCAAGAGACCCAGTACTTC

D: TRBD2
length: 15
J: TRBJ2-5
V: TRBV5-1
size: -
CDR3: CASSLRRGDSETQYF
DNA: TGCGCCAGTAGCTTGCGGCGGGGGGACTCAGAGACCCAGTACTTC

D: -
length: 11
J: TRBJ2-1
V: TRBV7-2
size: -
CDR3: CASTLLEEQFF
DNA: TGTGCCAGCACCCTACTAGAAGAGCAGTTCTTC

D: -
length: 13
J: TRBJ1-5
V: TRBV6-1
size: -
CDR3: CASSEIRFQPQHF
DNA: TGTGCCAGCAGCGAAATTAGGTTTCAGCCCCAGCATTTT

D: -
length: 14
J: TRBJ2-5
V: TRBV5-1
size: -
CDR3: CASSWRAGGETQYF
DNA: TGCGCCAGCAGCTGGAGGGCAGGGGGAGAGACCCAGTACTTC

D: TRBD1
length: 14
J: TRBJ1-1
V: TRBV25-1
size: -
CDR3: CASSGDRGDTEAFF
DNA: TGTGCCAGCAGTGGGGACAGGGGAGATACTGAAGCTTTCTTT

D: -
length: 15
J: TRBJ2-3
V: TRBV5-4
size: -
CDR3: CASNFPLGGQDTQYF
DNA: TGTGCCAGCAATTTCCCTCTCGGGGGGCAAGATACGCAGTATTTT

D: TRBD1
length: 15
J: TRBJ1-5
V: TRBV19
size: medium-sized
CDR3: CASSGGTGINQPQHF
DNA: TGTGCCAGTAGTGGGGGGACAGGGATCAATCAGCCCCAGCATTTT

D: -
length: 16
J: TRBJ2-7
V: TRBV11-3
size: few
CDR3: CASSSRGGPSSYEQYF
DNA: TGTGCCAGCAGCTCGCGTGGCGGACCGAGCTCCTACGAGCAGTACTTC

D: TRBD2
length: 13
J: TRBJ2-7
V: TRBV10-2
size: once
CDR3: CASKLAGGYEQYF
DNA: TGCGCCAGCAAACTAGCGGGGGGCTACGAGCAGTACTTC

D: TRBD1
length: 14
J: TRBJ1-6
V: TRBV18
size: -
CDR3: CASTDRGRGSPLHF
DNA: TGTGCCAGCACGGACAGGGGACGAGGATCACCCCTCCACTTT

D: -
length: 15
J: TRBJ2-1
V: TRBV11-2
size: -
CDR3: CASSLDRPGVNEQFF
DNA: TGTGCCAGCAGCTTAGATAGGCCTGGGGTCAATGAGCAGTTCTTC

D: -
length: 15
J: TRBJ1-2
V: TRBV7-3
size: few
CDR3: CASSPGRTDNYGYTF
DNA: TGCGCCAGCAGCCCTGGGCGAACAGACAACTATGGCTACACCTTC

D: TRBD2
length: 16
J: TRBJ2-3
V: TRBV7-3
size: -
CDR3: CASSVLGGSATDTQYF
DNA: TGTGCCAGCAGCGTACTCGGGGGGTCGGCCACAGATACGCAGTATTTT

D: -
length: 18
J: TRBJ2-5
V: TRBV5-5
size: -
CDR3: CASSLAILSGAIGETQYF
DNA: TGTGCCAGCAGCTTGGCCATTTTATCGGGGGCGATTGGAGAGACCCAGTACTTC

D: TRBD2
length: 14
J: TRBJ2-3
V: TRBV5-6
size: few
CDR3: CASSPTSGADTQYF
DNA: TGTGCCAGCAGCCCGACTAGCGGGGCAGATACGCAGTATTTT

D: -
length: 16
J: TRBJ1-5
V: TRBV5-5
size: -
CDR3: CASSFLPGGAGQPQHF
DNA: TGTGCCAGCAGCTTCCTCCCCGGAGGGGCCGGGCAGCCCCAGCATTTT

D: -
length: 12
J: TRBJ2-1
V: TRBV2
size: medium-sized
CDR3: CASSQDYNEQFF
DNA: TGTGCCAGCAGTCAGGACTACAATGAGCAGTTCTTC

D: -
length: 15
J: TRBJ1-3
V: TRBV5-6
size: -
CDR3: CASSPGPPSGNTIYF
DNA: TGTGCCAGCAGCCCCGGGCCTCCCTCTGGAAACACCATATATTTT

D: -
length: 13
J: TRBJ1-2
V: TRBV7-6
size: -
CDR3: CASSLSDGYGYTF
DNA: TGTGCCAGCAGCCTATCTGATGGCTATGGCTACACCTTC

D: -
length: 13
J: TRBJ2-7
V: TRBV7-9
size: -
CDR3: CATSGTASYEQYF
DNA: TGTGCCACCTCTGGGACTGCATCCTACGAGCAGTACTTC

D: -
length: 13
J: TRBJ1-2
V: TRBV18
size: few
CDR3: CASSPGENYGYTF
DNA: TGTGCCAGCTCACCCGGGGAGAACTATGGCTACACCTTC

D: -
length: 12
J: TRBJ1-4
V: TRBV19
size: few
CDR3: CASMRPNEKLFF
DNA: TGTGCCAGTATGAGACCCAATGAAAAACTGTTTTTT

D: -
length: 18
J: TRBJ1-4
V: TRBV14
size: -
CDR3: CASSQVSDSDSANEKLFF
DNA: TGTGCCAGCAGCCAAGTGAGTGACAGTGATAGCGCCAATGAAAAACTGTTTTTT

D: -
length: 14
J: TRBJ2-5
V: TRBV10-3
size: -
CDR3: CAISGHIEGWAQYF
DNA: TGTGCCATCAGCGGTCACATCGAAGGTTGGGCCCAGTACTTC

D: -
length: 16
J: TRBJ1-5
V: TRBV21-1
size: -
CDR3: CASSKELSHGNQPQHF
DNA: TGTGCCAGCAGCAAAGAACTCAGCCATGGCAATCAGCCCCAGCATTTT

D: -
length: 14
J: TRBJ1-4
V: TRBV30
size: medium-sized
CDR3: CAWAWGWRGEKLFF
DNA: TGTGCCTGGGCTTGGGGGTGGAGGGGTGAAAAACTGTTTTTT

D: -
length: 15
J: TRBJ2-2
V: TRBV18
size: -
CDR3: CASSTLWGTYGELFF
DNA: TGTGCCAGCTCGACGCTATGGGGGACTTACGGGGAGCTGTTTTTT

D: TRBD2
length: 14
J: TRBJ2-2
V: TRBV28
size: once
CDR3: CASIPGGNTGELFF
DNA: TGTGCCAGCATACCGGGGGGGAACACCGGGGAGCTGTTTTTT

D: -
length: 12
J: TRBJ1-4
V: TRBV28
size: -
CDR3: CASAALNEKLFF
DNA: TGTGCCAGCGCGGCACTTAATGAAAAACTGTTTTTT

D: TRBD1
length: 13
J: TRBJ1-1
V: TRBV7-9
size: medium-sized
CDR3: CASSSLRQGPAFF
DNA: TGTGCCAGCAGCTCCCTACGACAGGGTCCAGCTTTCTTT

D: -
length: 13
J: TRBJ1-5
V: TRBV7-2
size: few
CDR3: CASSLSNNQPQHF
DNA: TGTGCCAGCAGCTTATCTAACAATCAGCCCCAGCATTTT

D: TRBD1
length: 13
J: TRBJ1-2
V: TRBV30
size: -
CDR3: CACKLTGTSDLTF
DNA: TGTGCCTGTAAGCTGACAGGGACTTCGGATCTAACCTTC

D: TRBD2
length: 17
J: TRBJ2-1
V: TRBV11-3
size: -
CDR3: CASSLALGSGGRSEQFF
DNA: TGTGCCAGCAGCCTCGCGTTGGGTAGCGGGGGGAGAAGTGAGCAGTTCTTC

D: -
length: 14
J: TRBJ1-2
V: TRBV7-9
size: -
CDR3: CASSSRVTERGYTF
DNA: TGTGCCAGCAGCTCAAGAGTGACAGAGAGGGGCTACACCTTC

D: -
length: 14
J: TRBJ2-7
V: TRBV28
size: -
CDR3: CASSFPGSPYEQYF
DNA: TGTGCCAGCAGTTTCCCAGGGAGTCCCTACGAGCAGTACTTC

D: -
length: 13
J: TRBJ1-3
V: TRBV2
size: few
CDR3: CASGREGGNTIYF
DNA: TGTGCCAGCGGCCGGGAGGGGGGAAACACCATATATTTT

D: -
length: 15
J: TRBJ2-3
V: TRBV7-9
size: few
CDR3: CASSFNRAVTDTQYF
DNA: TGTGCCAGCAGCTTTAACCGGGCGGTAACAGATACGCAGTATTTT

D: -
length: 12
J: TRBJ1-1
V: TRBV29-1
size: -
CDR3: CSALGGSPEAFF
DNA: TGCAGCGCCCTGGGCGGATCCCCTGAAGCTTTCTTT

D: TRBD1
length: 16
J: TRBJ2-1
V: TRBV4-1
size: few
CDR3: CASSQIRDRGYNEQFF
DNA: TGCGCCAGCAGCCAGATCCGGGACAGGGGCTACAATGAGCAGTTCTTC